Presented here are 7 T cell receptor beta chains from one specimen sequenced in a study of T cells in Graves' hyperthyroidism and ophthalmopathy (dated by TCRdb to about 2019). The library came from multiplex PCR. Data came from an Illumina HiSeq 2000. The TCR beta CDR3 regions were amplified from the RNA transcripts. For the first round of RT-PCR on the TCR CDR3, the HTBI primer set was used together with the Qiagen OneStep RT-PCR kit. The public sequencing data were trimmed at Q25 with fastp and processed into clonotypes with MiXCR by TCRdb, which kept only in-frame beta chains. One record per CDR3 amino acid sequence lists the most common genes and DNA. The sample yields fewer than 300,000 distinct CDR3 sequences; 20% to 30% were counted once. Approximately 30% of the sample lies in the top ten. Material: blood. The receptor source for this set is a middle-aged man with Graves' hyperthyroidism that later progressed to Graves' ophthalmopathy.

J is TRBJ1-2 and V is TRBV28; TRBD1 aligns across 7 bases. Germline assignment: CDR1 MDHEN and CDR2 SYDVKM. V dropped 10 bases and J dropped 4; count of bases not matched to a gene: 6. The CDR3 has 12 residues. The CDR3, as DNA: TGTGCCACTACGGACAGGTTCTATGGCTACACCTTC. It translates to CATTDRFYGYTF.

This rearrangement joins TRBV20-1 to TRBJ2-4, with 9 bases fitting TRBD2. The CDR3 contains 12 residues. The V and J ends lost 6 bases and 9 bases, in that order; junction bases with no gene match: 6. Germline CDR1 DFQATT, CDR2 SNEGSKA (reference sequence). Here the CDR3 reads CSARTSVSIQYF. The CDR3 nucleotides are TGCAGTGCCAGGACTAGCGTTAGCATTCAGTACTTC.

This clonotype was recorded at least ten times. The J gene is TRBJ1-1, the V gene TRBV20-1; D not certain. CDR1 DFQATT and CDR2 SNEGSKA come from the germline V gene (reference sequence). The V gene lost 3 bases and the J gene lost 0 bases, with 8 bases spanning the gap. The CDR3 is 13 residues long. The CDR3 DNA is TGCAGTGCTAGCGGGCAGGTGAACACTGAAGCTTTCTTT. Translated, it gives CSASGQVNTEAFF.

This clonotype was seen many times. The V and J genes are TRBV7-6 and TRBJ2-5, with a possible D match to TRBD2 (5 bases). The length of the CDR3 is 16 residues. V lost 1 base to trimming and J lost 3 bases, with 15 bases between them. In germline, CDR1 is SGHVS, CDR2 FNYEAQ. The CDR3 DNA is TGTGCCAGCAGCTTAGGCTTAACGGGAATAAAAGAGACCCAGTACTTC. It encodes CASSLGLTGIKETQYF.

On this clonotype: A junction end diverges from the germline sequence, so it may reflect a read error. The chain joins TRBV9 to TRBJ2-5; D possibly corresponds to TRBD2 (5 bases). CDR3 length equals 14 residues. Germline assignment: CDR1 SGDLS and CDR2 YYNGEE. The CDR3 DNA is TGTGCCGGCAGCGTGCCGGCAGGAGGAGAGACCCAGTACTTC. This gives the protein CAGSVPAGGETQYF.

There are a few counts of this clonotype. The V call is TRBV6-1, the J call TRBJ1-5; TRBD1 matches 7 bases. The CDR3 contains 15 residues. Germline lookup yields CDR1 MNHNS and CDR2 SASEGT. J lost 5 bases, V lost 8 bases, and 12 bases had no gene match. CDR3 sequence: CASSVFRQGDQPQHF. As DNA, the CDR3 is TGTGCCAGCTCCGTATTTAGGCAGGGGGATCAGCCCCAGCATTTT.

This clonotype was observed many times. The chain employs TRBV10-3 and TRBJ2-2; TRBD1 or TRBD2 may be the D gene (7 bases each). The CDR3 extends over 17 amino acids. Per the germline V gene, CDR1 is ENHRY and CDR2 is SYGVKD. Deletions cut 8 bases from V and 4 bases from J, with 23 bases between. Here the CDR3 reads CAILGGSYRGFTGELFF. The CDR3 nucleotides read TGTGCCATCCTCGGCGGGAGCTACAGGGGATTCACCGGGGAGCTGTTTTTT.